The clone carrying this T cell receptor beta chain was observed many times. Its antigen is not identified. RNA transcripts served as template for amplifying TCR beta CDR3 sequences. RT-PCR in the first round used HTBI primers; a second-round multiplex PCR followed. TCRdb re-derived calls from the multiplex PCR reads in MiXCR, one entry per CDR3 protein. In the table there are roughly 500,000 distinct CDR3 sequences, about 15% of which are singletons. The entry originates in a study of Graves' ophthalmopathy and Graves' hyperthyroidism. Study observations and caveats: Most thyroid-expanded clonotypes exceeding 0.001 frequency were also found in blood.

The germline gives CDR1 SGHTA, CDR2 FQGNSA. The trim removed 5 bases at V and 7 bases at J, leaving 10 bases unmatched. This CDR3 has 14 amino acids. What was sequenced was blood. This chain joins TRBV7-2 and TRBJ1-2, with TRBD1 matching over 7 bases. The receptor comes from a woman in her 30s with Graves' ophthalmopathy. The CDR3 is CASSPDRVAIGYTF. The DNA for the CDR3 is TGTGCCAGCAGCCCCGACAGGGTTGCTATTGGCTACACCTTC.